What follows are 20 T cell receptor beta chains derived from one specimen sequenced in a study of PD-L1 blockade in urothelial cancer. Libraries were prepared by immunoSEQ multiplex PCR; TCRdb keeps only in-frame clonotypes and omits some of them. Among fewer than 40,000 clones listed, 85% to 90% were seen once. This material consisted of PBMCs, taken around atezolizumab (anti-PD-L1) treatment. Source of these receptors: a man between 45 and 60 years old with urothelial cancer.

The table lists this clone with a few counts. The chain joins TRBV30 to TRBJ1-4, with 10 positions matching TRBD1. The CDR3 contains 15 residues. Per the germline V gene, CDR1 is GTSNPN and CDR2 is SVGIG (reference sequence). The junction had 8 bases not matched to a gene; V was cut back by 3 bases and J by 7 bases. The CDR3 DNA follows: TGTGCCTGGAGGGGACAGGGGACGCCGGGTGAAAAACTGTTTTTT. Protein sequence: CAWRGQGTPGEKLFF.

This rearrangement joins TRBV11-3 to TRBJ1-6, with D hard to call. Germline V lookup: CDR1 SGHNT, CDR2 YENEEA. There are 15 residues in the CDR3. V dropped 2 bases and J dropped 6 bases, with 11 bases sitting between them. The CDR3 bases are TGTGCCAGCAGCTTAAATGGCCGGAGTAATTCACCCCTCCACTTT. Translated: CASSLNGRSNSPLHF.

V usage is TRBV7-6 and J usage is TRBJ2-5, with D possibly matching TRBD1 (6 bases). V was cut by 1 base and J by 5 bases, with 11 bases left in between. Germline V CDR1 and CDR2: SGHVS, FNYEAQ. The CDR3 sequence is 14 residues long. As DNA, the CDR3 is TGTGCCAGCAGCTTAGGAAGGGGGTTGGAGACCCAGTACTTC. Its translation: CASSLGRGLETQYF. The complete variable domain, with remaining parts taken from reference TRBV7-6 and TRBJ2-5, reads GAGVSQSPRYKVTKRGQDVALRCDPISGHVSLYWYRQALGQGPEFLTYFNYEAQQDKSGLPNDRFSAERPEGSISTLTIQRTEQRDSAMYRCASSLGRGLETQYFGPGTRLLVL.

J is TRBJ2-5 and V is TRBV6-5; D gene uncertain. Germline V gene lookup returns CDR1 MNHEY and CDR2 SVGAGI. CDR3 length: 15 amino acids. Trimming pared 4 bases from V and 1 base from J, leaving 13 bases between. CDR3 in amino acids: CASSSPLGPQETQYF. The CDR3 bases are TGTGCCAGCAGTTCCCCCCTGGGCCCCCAAGAGACCCAGTACTTC.

The chain couples TRBV23-1 to TRBJ2-7; D call uncertain. TRBV23-1 is known as an ORF, though its function is uncertain. V was trimmed by 4 bases and J by 0 bases, leaving 13 bases between them. This CDR3 is 15 amino acids long. For the CDR3, the DNA is TGCGCCAGCAGTCCTACTTGCGCGAGCTCCTACGAGCAGTACTTC. It is translated as CASSPTCASSYEQYF.

This clone was recorded once. The chain recombines TRBV19 with TRBJ1-2; D may be TRBD1 (6 bases). CDR3 length equals 13 residues. The germline V gene encodes CDR1 LNHDA and CDR2 SQIVND (reference sequence). V was clipped by 10 bases and J by 4 bases, with 16 bases between them. Here the CDR3 reads CATTRGGSYGYTF. DNA of the CDR3: TGTGCCACCACGAGGGGGGGCAGCTATGGCTACACCTTC.

The chain carries TRBV11-2 and TRBJ2-2; no reliable D call. CDR1 and CDR2 from the germline V gene are SGHAT and FQNNGV. Trimming took off 0 bases at V and 4 bases at J, with 9 bases between the two ends. The CDR3 is made up of 15 amino acids. This CDR3 reads CASSLDFGPTGELFF. CDR3 sequence (DNA): TGTGCCAGCAGCTTAGATTTCGGTCCCACCGGGGAGCTGTTTTTT.

The chain joins TRBV19 to TRBJ2-7, with a possible D match to TRBD2 (5 bases). The ends were cut back, 3 bases at V and 2 bases at J, with 20 bases in the middle. Germline V lookup: CDR1 LNHDA, CDR2 SQIVND (reference sequence). CDR3 length: 17 residues. The chain's CDR3 is CASSIEGGGLNTYEQYF. In DNA, the CDR3 is TGTGCCAGTAGTATTGAGGGCGGCGGGCTGAACACCTACGAGCAGTACTTC.

This clone has a single count. DNA for the CDR3: TGTGCCAGCAGCCCCTATCGGACTAGAAACAATGAGCAGTTCTTC. This translates into CASSPYRTRNNEQFF. This rearrangement joins TRBV7-8 to TRBJ2-1, with 7 bases that match TRBD2. The CDR3 has 15 amino acids. The V gene's germline CDR1 is SGHVS and CDR2 FQNEAQ. The junction had 9 bases not matched to a gene; V was cut back by 5 bases and J by 5 bases.

V gene TRBV30 combines with J gene TRBJ2-1, with TRBD2 matching 7 bases. This CDR3 spans 15 amino acids. The ends lost 5 bases at V and 7 bases at J; junction bases unmatched: 14. Germline values: CDR1 GTSNPN, CDR2 SVGIG (reference sequence). CDR3 DNA: TGTGCCTGGGCCTCCCATGCGGGAGTGTTTAATGAGCAGTTCTTC. Translated: CAWASHAGVFNEQFF. Combining the CDR3 with reference TRBV30 and TRBJ2-1 gives the whole variable domain SQTIHQWPATLVQPVGSPLSLECTVEGTSNPNLYWYRQAAGRGLQLLFYSVGIGQISSEVPQNLSASRPQDRQFILSSKKLLLSDSGFYLCAWASHAGVFNEQFFGPGTRLTVL.

The genes are TRBV4-1 and TRBJ1-2, with a weak D call TRBD1 (5 bases). The CDR3 contains 15 residues. CDR1 MGHRA and CDR2 YSYEKL come from the germline V gene. V was trimmed by 1 base and J by 4 bases, leaving 13 bases between them. The CDR3 reads CASSQVGGDSYGYTF. CDR3 DNA: TGCGCCAGCAGCCAAGTGGGAGGGGATTCCTATGGCTACACCTTC.

The chain recombines TRBV6-5 with TRBJ1-4; 7 bases are shared with TRBD1. The CDR3 runs 14 residues. Per the germline V gene, CDR1 is MNHEY and CDR2 is SVGAGI. Germline trimming cut 0 bases from V and 6 bases from J; bases unmatched to any gene: 1. The CDR3 bases are TGTGCCAGCAGTTACTCGCAGGGGGATGAAAAACTGTTTTTT. It translates to CASSYSQGDEKLFF.

The chain couples TRBV5-1 to TRBJ2-1; the D gene is possibly TRBD2 (9 bases). From germline, CDR1 is SGHRS and CDR2 YFSETQ. CDR3 length: 17 amino acids. V lost 5 bases and J 7 bases, leaving 25 bases between the germline ends. This CDR3 reads CASSFMTGQAGGNEQFF. CDR3 bases: TGCGCCAGCAGTTTCATGACGGGACAGGCGGGGGGGAATGAGCAGTTCTTC.

CDR3 region: CASSENTGHREQFF. CDR3 nucleotides: TGCGCCAGCAGTGAGAACACAGGCCACCGGGAGCAGTTCTTC. The V call is TRBV10-1, the J call TRBJ2-1; a possible D gene is TRBD1 (5 bases). Germline CDR1 WNHNN, CDR2 SYGVQD (reference sequence). The CDR3 totals 14 residues. The V and J ends lost 2 bases and 10 bases respectively, with 15 bases between them.

V gene TRBV11-2 combines with J gene TRBJ2-6; D gene unclear. CDR3 length: 15 amino acids. Germline V gene lookup returns CDR1 SGHAT and CDR2 FQNNGV. The germline V and J ends were trimmed by 6 bases and 1 base, with 10 bases remaining between them. CDR3 in DNA: TGTGCCAGCAGGTCTAGTCGGTCTGGGGCCAACGTCCTGACTTTC. As protein: CASRSSRSGANVLTF.

The V call is TRBV11-3, the J call TRBJ2-3; TRBD2 matches at 13 bases. Trimming at V came to 5 bases and at J to 6 bases, leaving 11 bases not matched to a gene. CDR1 and CDR2 from the germline V gene are SGHNT and YENEEA. The CDR3 is made up of 17 amino acids. CDR3 sequence (DNA): TGTGCCAGCAGCCCGGGGGGGACTAGCGGGGCCCAGGATACGCAGTATTTT. Its translation: CASSPGGTSGAQDTQYF. Filled out from reference TRBV11-3 and TRBJ2-3, the complete variable domain reads EAGVVQSPRYKIIEKKQPVAFWCNPISGHNTLYWYLQNLGQGPELLIRYENEEAVDDSQLPKDRFSAERLKGVDSTLKIQPAELGDSAVYLCASSPGGTSGAQDTQYFGPGTRLTVL.

This chain links TRBV30 with TRBJ2-2, with D hard to call. This CDR3 comprises 13 residues. Trimming stripped 4 bases from V and 1 base from J, with 7 bases between. From germline, CDR1 is GTSNPN and CDR2 SVGIG (reference sequence). In DNA form, the CDR3 reads TGTGCCTGGATGTCCAGGAACACCGGGGAGCTGTTTTTT. Protein sequence: CAWMSRNTGELFF.

The chain uses TRBV13 and TRBJ1-5, with TRBD1 identical over 7 bases. V was clipped by 5 bases and J by 0 bases; unmatched bases: 10. The CDR3 is 17 amino acids. From germline, CDR1 is PRHDT and CDR2 FYEKMQ (reference sequence). The CDR3 is CASSPDRETLSNQPQHF. The CDR3 nucleotides read TGTGCCAGCAGCCCCGACAGGGAAACGCTTAGCAATCAGCCCCAGCATTTT.

The rearrangement joins TRBV7-9 to TRBJ2-2; 9 bases agree with TRBD2. CDR1 and CDR2 (germline): SEHNR, FQNEAQ (reference sequence). CDR3 length: 15 amino acids. The V and J ends lost 6 bases and 3 bases, in that order; junction bases with no gene match: 5. CDR3 coding DNA: TGTGCCAGCAGTCGCGGGGGGGGCTACACCGGGGAGCTGTTTTTT. Protein sequence: CASSRGGGYTGELFF.

The chain employs TRBV2 and TRBJ2-5; D might be TRBD2 (5 bases). The CDR3 is made up of 12 amino acids. Germline V gene lookup returns CDR1 SNHLY and CDR2 FYNNEI. Trimming stripped 8 bases from V and 4 bases from J, with 11 bases between. CDR3 loop: CASGGRSETQYF. As DNA, the CDR3 is TGTGCCAGCGGAGGCAGGTCAGAGACCCAGTACTTC.